The rows below give T cell receptor beta chains drawn from one sample of a study of cytomegalovirus exposure and HLA in healthy donors. Clones were read by immunoSEQ multiplex PCR, and TCRdb kept only the in-frame ones, dropping some. The table shows 110,000 or so clones, with 82% occurring only once. Material for sequencing was PBMCs. The receptor set was obtained from a woman aged 18 to 35 in good health and CMV-seronegative. Both conserved end residues are part of each CDR3. A clone size is listed for some rows: how often the clone was seen (once, few, many), or a class if it is expanded.

J: TRBJ1-2; V: TRBV5-8; size: -; length: 14; CDR3: CASSSDRGEGGYTF
J: TRBJ2-1; V: TRBV6-5; size: -; length: 13; CDR3: CASRKGVTNEQFF
J: TRBJ1-1; V: TRBV7-9; size: once; length: 14; CDR3: CASSLYRGGTEAFF
J: TRBJ2-7; V: TRBV27; size: -; length: 13; CDR3: CASSFSGEYEQYF
J: TRBJ2-5; V: TRBV19; size: -; length: 13; CDR3: CASAGDREETQYF
J: TRBJ1-1; V: TRBV5-1; size: few; length: 17; CDR3: CASSLVLGGTMNTEAFF
J: TRBJ1-6; V: TRBV11-2; size: once; length: 12; CDR3: CASSLDRAPLHF
J: TRBJ1-4; V: TRBV15; size: -; length: 13; CDR3: CATSGDRGEKLFF
J: TRBJ1-2; V: TRBV29-1; size: -; length: 13; CDR3: CSVRDTSNYGYTF
J: TRBJ2-1; V: TRBV7-9; size: -; length: 15; CDR3: CASTNAAGGLSEQFF
J: TRBJ1-1; V: TRBV27; size: once; length: 17; CDR3: CASSPTSPGTANTEAFF